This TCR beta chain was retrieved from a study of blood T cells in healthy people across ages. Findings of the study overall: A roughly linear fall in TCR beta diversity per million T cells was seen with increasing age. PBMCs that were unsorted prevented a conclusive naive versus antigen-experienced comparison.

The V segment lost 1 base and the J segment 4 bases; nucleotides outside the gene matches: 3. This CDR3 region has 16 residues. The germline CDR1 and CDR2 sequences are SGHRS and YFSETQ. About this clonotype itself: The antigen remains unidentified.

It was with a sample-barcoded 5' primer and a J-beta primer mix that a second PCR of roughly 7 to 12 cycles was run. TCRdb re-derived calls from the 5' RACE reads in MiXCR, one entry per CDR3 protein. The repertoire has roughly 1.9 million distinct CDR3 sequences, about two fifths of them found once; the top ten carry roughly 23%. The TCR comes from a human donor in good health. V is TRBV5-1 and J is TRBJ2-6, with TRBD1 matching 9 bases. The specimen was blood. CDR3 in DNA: TGCGCCAGCAGCTTGAGGACAGGGGCCGGGGCCAACGTCCTGACTTTC. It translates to CASSLRTGAGANVLTF.